Sequencing of this T cell receptor beta chain was carried out in a study of a mutant IDH1 vaccine in newly diagnosed glioma. Of note for this clone: Its antigen is undetermined.

Time point given: week 35, safety follow-up. The vaccine gave 300 ug of a 20-mer mutant IDH1 peptide subcutaneously per dose. Method: immunoSEQ multiplex PCR; TCRdb's copy keeps in-frame clones and lacks some. This sample has 26,000 or so clones, with roughly 80% found just once. Between the trimmed V and J ends, which lost 5 bases and 2 bases, there was a span of 8 bases. Looked up from germline, CDR1 is SSHAT and CDR2 is FNYEAQ (reference sequence). CDR3 length equals 13 residues. This TCR derives from a young man with glioma. This chain uses TRBV7-7 with TRBJ2-3; D is undetermined. The sample here was PBMCs, taken from a glioma patient whose treatment included an IDH1 peptide vaccine. The CDR3 region is CASSRRATDTQYF. As DNA, the CDR3 is TGTGCCAGCAGCCGAAGGGCCACAGATACGCAGTATTTT.